These 32 T cell receptor beta chains were all obtained from the same sample, sequenced in a study of blood T cell repertoires in COVID-19 (dated by TCRdb to 2018 to 2021). The receptor library was made with the immunoSEQ multiplex PCR assay. In its TCRdb copy, this immuneACCESS table keeps in-frame sequences only and misses some clones. Where compared with another copy, unresolved V genes explain less than half of these, and the others have no known cause. The sample contains about 120,000 clones, 77% of them found a single time. The top ten clones comprise roughly 7.9% of the sample. Sequenced: peripheral blood. The source of these receptors is a human donor in a cohort sampled during active COVID-19.

This clone has a single count. The CDR3 loop reads CASSSGTGGGYTF. The CDR3 DNA is TGTGCCAGCAGTTCAGGGACAGGGGGTGGCTACACCTTC. The chain uses TRBV27 and TRBJ1-2; 11 bases are a match to TRBD1. The CDR3 has 13 residues. Germline trimming cut 4 bases from V and 7 bases from J; bases unmatched to any gene: 2. Per germline, CDR1 MNHEY and CDR2 SMNVEV (reference sequence).

CDR3 sequence (DNA): TGTGCCAGTATTGGCAGGGGCAATCAGCCCCAGCATTTT. Translation gives CASIGRGNQPQHF. J is TRBJ1-5 and V is TRBV19, with a weak D call TRBD1 (5 bases). V was clipped by 7 bases and J by 2 bases, with 9 bases between them. This CDR3 has 13 amino acids. Per germline, CDR1 LNHDA and CDR2 SQIVND (reference sequence). The complete variable domain, with remaining parts taken from reference TRBV19 and TRBJ1-5, reads DGGITQSPKYLFRKEGQNVTLSCEQNLNHDAMYWYRQDPGQGLRLIYYSQIVNDFQKGDIAEGYSVSREKKESFPLTVTSAQKNPTAFYLCASIGRGNQPQHFGDGTRLSIL.

The rearrangement joins TRBV2 to TRBJ1-5; D may be TRBD1 (5 bases). The germline V gene encodes CDR1 SNHLY and CDR2 FYNNEI. The CDR3 extends over 15 amino acids. Trimming stripped 2 bases from V and 3 bases from J, with 11 bases between. CDR3 loop: CASSERRGFNQPQHF. The CDR3 bases are TGTGCCAGCAGTGAAAGAAGGGGTTTCAATCAGCCCCAGCATTTT.

This clone appeared once. As DNA, the CDR3 is TGTGCCAGCAGCTTGGGTCGGCAGCCCCAGCATTTT. It encodes CASSLGRQPQHF. The rearrangement links TRBV5-8 to TRBJ1-5; no firm D call. CDR3 length: 12 residues. CDR1 is SGHTS and CDR2 is YDEGEE in the germline V gene. The V gene lost 0 bases and the J gene lost 7 bases, with 5 bases spanning the gap.

The chain employs TRBV30 and TRBJ1-2, with D possibly TRBD1 on 5 matching bases. The germline CDR1 and CDR2 sequences are GTSNPN and SVGIG (reference sequence). This CDR3 is 10 amino acids long. Between the trimmed V and J ends, which lost 7 bases and 4 bases, there was a span of 7 bases. CDR3 residues: CASDSYGYTF. The CDR3 DNA sequence: TGTGCCTCAGACAGCTATGGCTACACCTTC. Together with reference TRBV30 and TRBJ1-2, the CDR3 gives the full variable domain: SQTIHQWPATLVQPVGSPLSLECTVEGTSNPNLYWYRQAAGRGLQLLFYSVGIGQISSEVPQNLSASRPQDRQFILSSKKLLLSDSGFYLCASDSYGYTFGSGTRLTVV.

V usage is TRBV5-1 and J usage is TRBJ2-7; TRBD2 matches 10 bases. Germline V gene sequence: CDR1 SGHRS, CDR2 YFSETQ. This CDR3 region has 14 residues. V dropped 2 bases and J dropped 7; count of bases not matched to a gene: 6. CDR3 bases: TGCGCCAGCAGCTTCGAACTAGCGGGAAATGAGCAGTACTTC. Translated, it gives CASSFELAGNEQYF.

The V gene is TRBV6-5, the J gene TRBJ2-7, with 8 bases matching TRBD2. The germline CDR1 and CDR2 sequences are MNHEY and SVGAGI. This CDR3 contains 15 residues. Trimming cost V 6 bases and J 2 bases; bases outside gene matches: 9. The CDR3 here is CASRPGRAGTYEQYF. The CDR3 DNA sequence: TGTGCCAGCAGGCCCGGGAGGGCGGGAACCTACGAGCAGTACTTC.

This chain connects TRBV7-9 to TRBJ2-7; 12 bases match TRBD2. The junction had 3 bases not matched to a gene; V was cut back by 6 bases and J by 3 bases. Germline CDR1 reads SEHNR; CDR2 reads FQNEAQ (reference sequence). CDR3 length: 14 amino acids. CDR3 nucleotide sequence: TGTGCCAGCAGTCCGGGACTAGCGGGCTACGAGCAGTACTTC. This translates into CASSPGLAGYEQYF. Based on the CDR3 plus reference TRBV7-9 and TRBJ2-7, the full variable domain is DTGVSQNPRHKITKRGQNVTFRCDPISEHNRLYWYRQTLGQGPEFLTYFQNEAQLEKSRLLSDRFSAERPKGSFSTLEIQRTEQGDSAMYLCASSPGLAGYEQYFGPGTRLTVT.

Concerning this clone: Other nucleotide sequences in the sample specify the same CDR3. The chain links TRBV5-1 to TRBJ2-7; possibly TRBD2 for D (5 bases). CDR3 length equals 14 residues. Germline V gives CDR1 SGHRS, CDR2 YFSETQ. Between the trimmed V and J ends, which lost 0 bases and 2 bases, there was a span of 9 bases. The CDR3 loop reads CASSLGSGTYEQYF. The CDR3 DNA reads TGCGCCAGCAGCTTGGGTTCGGGAACCTACGAGCAGTACTTC.

The chain uses TRBV7-6 and TRBJ1-2; 8 bases line up with TRBD1. V gave up 2 bases and J gave up 5 bases; unmatched junction bases: 13. This CDR3 has 17 amino acids. Looked up from germline, CDR1 is SGHVS and CDR2 is FNYEAQ. The CDR3 reads CASSLSTGQGMLYGYTF. In DNA form, the CDR3 reads TGTGCCAGCAGCTTATCCACCGGACAGGGTATGCTTTATGGCTACACCTTC.

This clone was seen only a few times. The rearrangement links TRBV6-2 or TRBV6-3 to TRBJ1-2; possibly TRBD1 for D (5 bases). Germline V gene sequence: CDR1 MNHEY, CDR2 SVGEGT. This CDR3 contains 12 residues. Trimming shortened V by 2 bases and J by 7 bases, and 8 bases separated the two germline ends. CDR3 residues: CASSYIRVGYTF. The CDR3 DNA is TGTGCCAGCAGTTACATCAGGGTTGGCTACACCTTC.

This clone was picked up a small number of times. The V gene is TRBV11-2, the J gene TRBJ1-3, with D possibly matching TRBD1 (5 bases). Trimming took 0 bases from V and 3 from J, leaving 9 bases between them. The CDR3 has 15 amino acids. Per the germline V gene, CDR1 is SGHAT and CDR2 is FQNNGV. The CDR3, as DNA: TGTGCCAGCAGCTTAGATCCGGGGGTTGGAAACACCATATATTTT. Amino acid sequence: CASSLDPGVGNTIYF.

This chain connects TRBV5-1 to TRBJ2-7; the D gene is possibly TRBD2 (5 bases). V shed 0 bases and J shed 6 bases, with 7 bases lying between them. Germline CDR1 SGHRS, CDR2 YFSETQ. The CDR3 has 12 residues. The CDR3 DNA is TGCGCCAGCAGCTTGGCGGGGTTCGAGCAGTACTTC. Protein product: CASSLAGFEQYF. Complete variable domain (other parts from reference TRBV5-1 and TRBJ2-7): KAGVTQTPRYLIKTRGQQVTLSCSPISGHRSVSWYQQTPGQGLQFLFEYFSETQRNKGNFPGRFSGRQFSNSRSEMNVSTLELGDSALYLCASSLAGFEQYFGPGTRLTVT.

J is TRBJ1-2 and V is TRBV29-1, with a tentative D call TRBD1 (6 bases). This CDR3 comprises 13 residues. Germline values: CDR1 SQVTM, CDR2 ANQGSEA. Trimming removed 3 bases at V and 3 bases at J, with 11 bases between. CDR3 amino acids: CSVEHGGDYGYTF. The CDR3 DNA reads TGCAGCGTTGAGCATGGGGGCGACTATGGCTACACCTTC. Using reference TRBV29-1 and TRBJ1-2 for the parts outside the CDR3, the full variable domain is SAVISQKPSRDICQRGTSLTIQCQVDSQVTMMFWYRQQPGQSLTLIATANQGSEATYESGFVIDKFPISRPNLTFSTLTVSNMSPEDSSIYLCSVEHGGDYGYTFGSGTRLTVV.

This clone has more than one count but fewer than ten. This chain uses TRBV5-4 with TRBJ1-2; possibly TRBD1 for D (5 bases). The germline V gene encodes CDR1 SGHNT and CDR2 YYREEE (reference sequence). CDR3 length: 18 amino acids. V gave up 0 bases and J gave up 4 bases, with 22 bases separating them. This CDR3 is CASSLAGAFFRDSYGYTF. CDR3 DNA: TGTGCCAGCAGCTTGGCCGGGGCCTTTTTTAGGGACTCCTATGGCTACACCTTC.

The J gene is TRBJ2-7, the V gene TRBV18, with D uncertain. Germline V gives CDR1 KGHSH, CDR2 LQKENI. V was trimmed by 2 bases and J by 0 bases, leaving 5 bases between them. This CDR3 has 13 residues. The CDR3 nucleotides read TGTGCCAGCTCACCATTCGGCTCCTACGAGCAGTACTTC. It is translated as CASSPFGSYEQYF. The full variable domain, completed using reference TRBV18 and TRBJ2-7, is NAGVMQNPRHLVRRRGQEARLRCSPMKGHSHVYWYRQLPEEGLKFMVYLQKENIIDESGMPKERFSAEFPKEGPSILRIQQVVRGDSAAYFCASSPFGSYEQYFGPGTRLTVT.

This clone was counted once. CDR3 DNA sequence: TGCAGTGCGAGTAGGGCTAGCGGGAGCTACAATGAGCAGTTCTTC. Amino acids: CSASRASGSYNEQFF. J is TRBJ2-1 and V is TRBV20-1; TRBD2 aligns across 10 bases. The CDR3 extends over 15 amino acids. Germline-derived CDR1 and CDR2 are DFQATT and SNEGSKA (reference sequence). The V and J ends lost 6 bases and 3 bases, in that order; junction bases with no gene match: 8.

The chain employs TRBV4-1 and TRBJ1-3; TRBD1 agrees at 9 bases. Germline trimming cut 1 base from V and 0 bases from J; bases unmatched to any gene: 16. CDR3 length: 21 residues. Germline-derived CDR1 and CDR2 are MGHRA and YSYEKL. CDR3 region: CASSQASTGTGSPTSGNTIYF. CDR3 sequence (DNA): TGCGCCAGCAGCCAAGCCAGTACCGGGACAGGGAGCCCGACCTCTGGAAACACCATATATTTT.

V is TRBV28 and J is TRBJ1-1; D call uncertain. This CDR3 has 14 amino acids. V lost 7 bases to trimming and J lost 4 bases, with 16 bases between them. Looked up from germline, CDR1 is MDHEN and CDR2 is SYDVKM. The CDR3 here is CASTPMRGSTEAFF. For the CDR3, the DNA is TGTGCCAGCACCCCGATGCGGGGTAGCACTGAAGCTTTCTTT.

V gene TRBV19 combines with J gene TRBJ2-1; the match to TRBD1 covers 11 bases. V shed 7 bases and J 4 bases; nucleotides not matched to a gene: 6. CDR1 and CDR2 (germline): LNHDA, SQIVND (reference sequence). The CDR3 spans 15 residues. Here the CDR3 reads CASTPDRGLYNEQFF. CDR3 DNA sequence: TGTGCCAGTACCCCGGACAGGGGGCTGTACAATGAGCAGTTCTTC.

This clone appeared a single time. The chain joins TRBV7-9 to TRBJ1-5, with D possibly matching TRBD1 (6 bases). The CDR3 is 14 amino acids. Germline V lookup: CDR1 SEHNR, CDR2 FQNEAQ (reference sequence). V was trimmed by 3 bases and J by 4 bases, leaving 10 bases between them. This CDR3 reads CASSFGQGNQPQHF. CDR3 bases: TGTGCCAGCAGCTTCGGGCAGGGGAATCAGCCCCAGCATTTT. Looking up the rest from reference TRBV7-9 and TRBJ1-5 gives the full variable domain: DTGVSQNPRHKITKRGQNVTFRCDPISEHNRLYWYRQTLGQGPEFLTYFQNEAQLEKSRLLSDRFSAERPKGSFSTLEIQRTEQGDSAMYLCASSFGQGNQPQHFGDGTRLSIL.

This chain uses TRBV7-6 with TRBJ2-7; maybe TRBD1 (5 bases). The germline V gene encodes CDR1 SGHVS and CDR2 FNYEAQ. The CDR3 has 16 residues. V dropped 5 bases and J dropped 0 bases, with 17 bases sitting between them. For the CDR3, the DNA is TGTGCCAGCAGCCCCGGCGAACAGGCTAGCTCCTACGAGCAGTACTTC. It specifies CASSPGEQASSYEQYF.

The gene calls are TRBV7-8 and TRBJ1-4; maybe TRBD1 (6 bases). CDR3 length equals 18 residues. Trimming took off 2 bases at V and 3 bases at J, with 19 bases between the two ends. Per the germline V gene, CDR1 is SGHVS and CDR2 is FQNEAQ. The CDR3 loop reads CASSLRGADGAPNEKLFF. The CDR3 DNA follows: TGTGCCAGCAGCTTACGGGGGGCAGATGGAGCACCTAATGAAAAACTGTTTTTT.

The rearrangement uses TRBV11-2 and TRBJ2-1, with D possibly being TRBD2 (6 bases). The germline CDR1 and CDR2 sequences are SGHAT and FQNNGV. The CDR3 contains 18 residues. The V end was cut by 0 bases, the J end by 2 bases, with 17 bases between. The CDR3 DNA reads TGTGCCAGCAGCTTAGATAGCCCCTTAGCGGAGCCCTACAATGAGCAGTTCTTC. Translated, it gives CASSLDSPLAEPYNEQFF.

In DNA, the CDR3 is TGTGCCAGCAGCCAAGGCCGGACAGGGGGTTACGAGCAGTACTTC. The encoded protein is CASSQGRTGGYEQYF. The chain has TRBV3-1 (or the pseudogene TRBV3-2) and TRBJ2-7, with TRBD1 matching over 10 bases. Per germline, CDR1 LGHDT and CDR2 YNNKEL (reference sequence). Trimming removed 1 base from V and 4 bases from J; junction bases left unmatched: 4. This CDR3 has 15 amino acids.

The chain carries TRBV13 and TRBJ2-7, with 14 bases that match TRBD2. V was clipped by 4 bases and J by 6 bases; unmatched bases: 5. The CDR3 sequence is 15 residues long. The V gene's germline CDR1 is PRHDT and CDR2 FYEKMQ (reference sequence). Here the CDR3 reads CASSSGLAGDIEQYF. The CDR3 DNA reads TGTGCCAGCAGCTCGGGACTAGCGGGAGACATCGAGCAGTACTTC.

This chain connects TRBV27 to TRBJ2-1; 7 nucleotides align to TRBD2. Trimming at V came to 6 bases and at J to 5 bases, leaving 7 bases not matched to a gene. This CDR3 is 14 amino acids long. Germline CDR1 is MNHEY and CDR2 is SMNVEV (reference sequence). The CDR3 protein is CASSGRGINNEQFF. DNA for the CDR3: TGTGCCAGCAGCGGGCGGGGGATAAACAATGAGCAGTTCTTC.

This chain uses TRBV6-6 with TRBJ1-2, with D possibly matching TRBD1 (6 bases). The CDR3 sequence is 16 residues long. CDR1 and CDR2 from the germline V gene are MNHNY and SVGAGI (reference sequence). The germline V and J ends were trimmed by 8 bases and 2 bases, with 21 bases remaining between them. This chain's CDR3 is CASDNPPGGPNYGYTF. The CDR3 DNA follows: TGTGCCAGCGACAACCCCCCCGGGGGGCCCAACTATGGCTACACCTTC.

This clone was seen a few times. CDR3: CATMAGQGPYSNQPQHF. The DNA for the CDR3 is TGTGCCACTATGGCGGGACAGGGGCCTTATAGCAATCAGCCCCAGCATTTT. The rearrangement links TRBV15 to TRBJ1-5; 10 bases are a match to TRBD1. The length of the CDR3 is 17 residues. CDR1 is LNHNV and CDR2 is YYDKDF in the germline V gene (reference sequence). The V gene end was trimmed by 9 bases and the J gene end by 0 bases; junction bases not matched to a gene: 11.

J is TRBJ1-5 and V is TRBV30; TRBD1 matches at 7 bases. V shed 5 bases, J shed 4 bases, and the junction held 5 bases outside the gene matches. This CDR3 region has 13 residues. Germline CDR1 GTSNPN, CDR2 SVGIG (reference sequence). The CDR3 DNA sequence: TGTGCCTGGTCCCGGGACAGAAATCAGCCCCAGCATTTT. Protein product: CAWSRDRNQPQHF.

This chain joins TRBV4-1 and TRBJ2-7; tentative D call: TRBD1 (6 bases). V was clipped by 5 bases and J by 3 bases, with 11 bases between them. The CDR3 contains 13 residues. In germline, CDR1 is MGHRA, CDR2 YSYEKL. The CDR3 DNA follows: TGCGCCAGCAGCGCCGGACAGAACTACGAGCAGTACTTC. Translation gives CASSAGQNYEQYF.

At least ten counts were recorded for this clone. Germline is not matched at one junction end, which may reflect a read error. Other DNA sequences of this sample code for an identical CDR3. The chain joins TRBV5-1 to TRBJ2-7, with D uncertain. Germline lookup yields CDR1 SGHRS and CDR2 YFSETQ. The CDR3 length is 13 residues. CDR3 DNA sequence: TGCGCCAGCAGCCCCGACTCCTCCCACGAGCAGTACTTC. Amino acid sequence: CASSPDSSHEQYF.